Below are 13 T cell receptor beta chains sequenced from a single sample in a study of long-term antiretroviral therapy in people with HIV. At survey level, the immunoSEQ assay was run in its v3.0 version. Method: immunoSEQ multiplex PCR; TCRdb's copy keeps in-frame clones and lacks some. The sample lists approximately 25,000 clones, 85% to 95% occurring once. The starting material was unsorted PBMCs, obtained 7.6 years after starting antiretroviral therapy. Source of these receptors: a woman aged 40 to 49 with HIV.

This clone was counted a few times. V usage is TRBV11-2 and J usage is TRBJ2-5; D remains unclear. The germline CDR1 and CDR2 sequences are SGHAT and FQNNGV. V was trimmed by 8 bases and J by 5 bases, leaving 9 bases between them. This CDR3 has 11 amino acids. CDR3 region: CASGVTETQYF. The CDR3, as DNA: TGTGCCAGCGGAGTAACTGAGACCCAGTACTTC.

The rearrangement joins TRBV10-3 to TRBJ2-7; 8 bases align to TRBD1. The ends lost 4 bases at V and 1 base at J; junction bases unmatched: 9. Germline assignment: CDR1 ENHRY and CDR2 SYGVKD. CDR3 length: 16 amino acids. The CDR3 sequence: CAISGGAGTGSYEQYF. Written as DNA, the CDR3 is TGTGCCATCAGTGGGGGGGCGGGGACAGGATCCTACGAGCAGTACTTC.

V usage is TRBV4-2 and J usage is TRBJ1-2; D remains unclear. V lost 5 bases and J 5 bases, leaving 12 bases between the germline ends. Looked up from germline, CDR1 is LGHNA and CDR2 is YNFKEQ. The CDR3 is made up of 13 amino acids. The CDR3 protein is CASSLANLYGYTF. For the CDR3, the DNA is TGTGCCAGCAGCTTGGCGAATTTATATGGCTACACCTTC.

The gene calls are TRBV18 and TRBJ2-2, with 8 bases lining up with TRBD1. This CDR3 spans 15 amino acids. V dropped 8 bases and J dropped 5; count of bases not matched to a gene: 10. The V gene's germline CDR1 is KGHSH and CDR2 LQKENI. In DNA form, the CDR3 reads TGTGCCAGCCAAGACAGGGGAGGACGGACCGGGGAGCTGTTTTTT. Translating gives CASQDRGGRTGELFF.

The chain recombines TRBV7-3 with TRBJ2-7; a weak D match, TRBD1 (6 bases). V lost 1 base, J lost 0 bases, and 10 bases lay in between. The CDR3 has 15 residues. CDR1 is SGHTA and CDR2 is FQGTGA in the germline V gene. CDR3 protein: CASSLMAGDSYEQYF. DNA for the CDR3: TGTGCCAGCAGCTTAATGGCAGGGGACTCCTACGAGCAGTACTTC.

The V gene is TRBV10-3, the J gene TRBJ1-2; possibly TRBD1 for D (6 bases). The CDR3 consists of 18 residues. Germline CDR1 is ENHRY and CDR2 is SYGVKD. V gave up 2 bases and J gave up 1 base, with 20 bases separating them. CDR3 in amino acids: CAISEPGGGTRINYGYTF. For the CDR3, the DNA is TGTGCCATCAGTGAGCCAGGAGGGGGGACACGAATTAACTATGGCTACACCTTC.

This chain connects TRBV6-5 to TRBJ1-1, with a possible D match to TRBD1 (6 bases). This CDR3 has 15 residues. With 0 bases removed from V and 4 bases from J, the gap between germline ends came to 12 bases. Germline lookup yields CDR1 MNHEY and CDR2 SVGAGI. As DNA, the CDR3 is TGTGCCAGCAGTTACTCGATAGGGGGGCTCACTGAAGCTTTCTTT. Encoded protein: CASSYSIGGLTEAFF.

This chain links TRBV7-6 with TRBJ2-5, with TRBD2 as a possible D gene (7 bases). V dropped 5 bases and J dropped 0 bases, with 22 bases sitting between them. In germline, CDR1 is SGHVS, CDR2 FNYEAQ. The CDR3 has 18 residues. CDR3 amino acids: CASSLRRRGPSYQETQYF. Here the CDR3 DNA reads TGTGCCAGCAGCCTAAGGAGGCGGGGGCCCTCGTACCAAGAGACCCAGTACTTC.

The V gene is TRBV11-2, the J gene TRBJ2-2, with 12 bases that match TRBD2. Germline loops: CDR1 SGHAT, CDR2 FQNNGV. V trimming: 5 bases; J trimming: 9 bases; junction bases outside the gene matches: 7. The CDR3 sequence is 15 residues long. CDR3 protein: CASSTTSGGWWELFF. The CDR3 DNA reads TGTGCCAGCAGCACCACTAGCGGGGGGTGGTGGGAGCTGTTTTTT. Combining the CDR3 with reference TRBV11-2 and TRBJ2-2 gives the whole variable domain EAGVAQSPRYKIIEKRQSVAFWCNPISGHATLYWYQQILGQGPKLLIQFQNNGVVDDSQLPKDRFSAERLKGVDSTLKIQPAKLEDSAVYLCASSTTSGGWWELFFGEGSRLTVL.

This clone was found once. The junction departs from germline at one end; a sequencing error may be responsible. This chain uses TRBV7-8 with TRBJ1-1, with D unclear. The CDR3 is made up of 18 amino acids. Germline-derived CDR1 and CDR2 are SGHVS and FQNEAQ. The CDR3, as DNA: TGTGCCAGCAGCCTAGCCAGAGGCCTGGCCGAAATGAACACTGAAGCTTTCTTT. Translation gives CASSLARGLAEMNTEAFF.

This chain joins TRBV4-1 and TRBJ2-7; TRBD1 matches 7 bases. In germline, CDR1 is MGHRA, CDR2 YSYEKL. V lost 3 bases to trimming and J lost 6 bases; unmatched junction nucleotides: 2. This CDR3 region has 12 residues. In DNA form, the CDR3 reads TGCGCCAGCAGCCAGGGGACAGCCGAGCAGTACTTC. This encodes CASSQGTAEQYF.

CDR3 nucleotide sequence: TGCGCCAGCAGTTTTCTGACCGGGACAGGGGCCCTGGAAAACACCATATATTTT. It codes for CASSFLTGTGALENTIYF. This chain joins TRBV23-1 and TRBJ1-3, with 10 bases aligning to TRBD1. TRBV23-1 is an open reading frame whose function is uncertain. The CDR3 has 18 amino acids. V trimming: 5 bases; J trimming: 6 bases; junction bases outside the gene matches: 16.

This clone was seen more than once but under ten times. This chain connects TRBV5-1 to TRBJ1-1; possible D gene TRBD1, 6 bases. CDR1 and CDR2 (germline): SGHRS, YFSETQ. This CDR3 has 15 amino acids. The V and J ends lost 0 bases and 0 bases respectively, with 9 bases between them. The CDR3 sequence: CASSLAGVVNTEAFF. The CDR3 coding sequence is TGCGCCAGCAGCTTGGCAGGGGTGGTGAACACTGAAGCTTTCTTT.